This paragraph covers one T cell receptor (beta chain) sequence. Its antigen is currently unknown. The CDR3 sequence is 14 residues long. Trimming pared 6 bases from V and 2 bases from J, leaving 14 bases between. They isolated at least 6.5 million PBMCs from each sample. The sample comes from a study of blood T cells in healthy people across ages. Overall study context: When template switching was applied, about one barcoded beta molecule was captured per two T cells. Findings and caveats of the study: Researchers report that TCR beta diversity correlated strongly with naive T cell percentage.

A J-beta primer mix and a sample-barcoded 5' primer were used in a second PCR of roughly 6 to 12 cycles. The template-switch adaptor was a 5' adaptor with 12 random nucleotides. It tagged each cDNA molecule. TCRdb reanalysed the 5' RACE reads using MiXCR and keeps one entry per CDR3 protein. This table has hundreds of thousands of distinct CDR3 sequences, 56% appearing once. Source material: blood. This receptor was taken from a man in his forties in good health. The chain is built from TRBV12-3 or TRBV12-4 and TRBJ2-7; a possible D gene is TRBD2 (6 bases). DNA for the CDR3: TGTGCCAGCAGCCGGGGGACGGAGGCCTACGAGCAGTACTTC. Its translation is CASSRGTEAYEQYF.